This is a list of T cell receptor beta chains from one sample in a study of TIL therapy for anti-PD-1-resistant metastatic lung cancer. Only in-frame clones appear in the TCRdb table, and some are missing; sequencing was by immunoSEQ multiplex PCR. Of under 100,000 clones listed, about 71% are singletons. The specimen comprised tumor tissue, sampled at baseline. These receptors came from a person between 30 and 79 years old with non-small cell lung cancer. The CDR3 runs from the conserved cysteine through the conserved F or W. The order of the fields is clone size, D gene, J gene, V gene, CDR3 protein, CDR3 DNA. A D gene is named only where the DNA matches it firmly. Clone size is shown for a subset of rows, as once, few, many or a class of expanded clone.

clone size: -; D gene: -; J gene: TRBJ1-2; V gene: TRBV11-1; CDR3 protein: CASSLAADYGYTF; CDR3 DNA: TGTGCCAGCAGCTTGGCGGCAGACTATGGCTACACCTTC
clone size: -; D gene: -; J gene: TRBJ1-1; V gene: TRBV7-2; CDR3 protein: CASSPWGGHTEAFF; CDR3 DNA: TGTGCCAGCAGCCCGTGGGGGGGGCACACTGAAGCTTTCTTT
clone size: -; D gene: -; J gene: TRBJ1-6; V gene: TRBV7-2; CDR3 protein: CASSFRTKDSPLHF; CDR3 DNA: TGTGCCAGCAGCTTCCGGACAAAGGATTCACCCCTCCACTTT
clone size: -; D gene: -; J gene: TRBJ2-2; V gene: TRBV7-3; CDR3 protein: CASSLSRTGELFF; CDR3 DNA: TGTGCCAGCAGCTTAAGCAGGACCGGGGAGCTGTTTTTT
clone size: -; D gene: -; J gene: TRBJ2-3; V gene: TRBV12-3/TRBV12-4; CDR3 protein: CASSPDTTDTQYF; CDR3 DNA: TGTGCCAGCAGCCCGGATACCACAGATACGCAGTATTTT
clone size: few; D gene: -; J gene: TRBJ1-6; V gene: TRBV20-1; CDR3 protein: CSASPGAGGTLHF; CDR3 DNA: TGCAGTGCTAGTCCAGGGGCAGGTGGAACCCTCCACTTT
clone size: few; D gene: -; J gene: TRBJ1-4; V gene: TRBV5-1; CDR3 protein: CASSLQGLGNEKLFF; CDR3 DNA: TGCGCCAGCAGCCTACAGGGATTAGGTAATGAAAAACTGTTTTTT
clone size: many; D gene: -; J gene: TRBJ1-1; V gene: TRBV27; CDR3 protein: CASSLSMRGTEAFF; CDR3 DNA: TGTGCCAGCAGTTTATCGATGAGGGGGACTGAAGCTTTCTTT
clone size: -; D gene: TRBD2; J gene: TRBJ2-3; V gene: TRBV5-6; CDR3 protein: CASSLAGLAGVADTQYF; CDR3 DNA: TGTGCCAGCAGCTTGGCGGGACTAGCGGGGGTGGCAGATACGCAGTATTTT
clone size: -; D gene: -; J gene: TRBJ1-5; V gene: TRBV5-1; CDR3 protein: CASSLGGETNNQPQHF; CDR3 DNA: TGCGCCAGCAGCTTGGGGGGGGAAACTAATAATCAGCCCCAGCATTTT
clone size: -; D gene: TRBD2; J gene: TRBJ2-3; V gene: TRBV10-3; CDR3 protein: CAISEPGGERGNTQYF; CDR3 DNA: TGTGCCATCAGTGAACCCGGTGGGGAGCGGGGAAATACGCAGTATTTT
clone size: -; D gene: -; J gene: TRBJ2-5; V gene: TRBV19; CDR3 protein: CASDGGGETQYF; CDR3 DNA: TGTGCCAGCGACGGGGGTGGGGAGACCCAGTACTTC
clone size: -; D gene: -; J gene: TRBJ1-2; V gene: TRBV3-1/TRBV3-2; CDR3 protein: CASSPPGAGVYGYTF; CDR3 DNA: TGTGCCAGCAGCCCCCCCGGCGCAGGGGTCTATGGCTACACCTTC
clone size: -; D gene: -; J gene: TRBJ2-1; V gene: TRBV19; CDR3 protein: CASAHYNEQFF; CDR3 DNA: TGTGCCTCAGCCCACTACAATGAGCAGTTCTTC
clone size: many; D gene: -; J gene: TRBJ2-5; V gene: TRBV7-2; CDR3 protein: CASSLGRETQYF; CDR3 DNA: TGTGCCAGCAGCTTAGGGAGGGAGACCCAGTACTTC
clone size: -; D gene: -; J gene: TRBJ2-7; V gene: TRBV5-4; CDR3 protein: CASRSEVNYEQYF; CDR3 DNA: TGTGCCAGCAGGTCGGAAGTTAACTACGAGCAGTACTTC
clone size: -; D gene: -; J gene: TRBJ2-3; V gene: TRBV7-3; CDR3 protein: CASSYLGGTDTQYF; CDR3 DNA: TGTGCCAGCAGCTACTTGGGGGGCACAGATACGCAGTATTTT